The clone carrying this TCR beta chain was counted a few times. This sample is part of a study of technical replicates of blood from a handful of donors. This CDR3 contains 13 residues. Germline-derived CDR1 and CDR2 are LNHDA and SQIVND (reference sequence). Losses at the gene ends were 7 bases for V and 1 base for J; bases not matched to a gene: 3. Method: immunoSEQ multiplex PCR; TCRdb's copy keeps in-frame clones and lacks some. Of approximately 76,000 clones in the sample, 80% to 90% were seen once. Material: PBMCs. The clonotype originates from a human donor in good health. Some clones in this sample may be carry-over from other donors' samples. The chain employs TRBV19 and TRBJ1-1, with TRBD1 matching over 7 bases. The chain's CDR3 is CASKRTGNTEAFF. Written as DNA, the CDR3 is TGTGCCAGTAAGAGGACAGGGAACACTGAAGCTTTCTTT.